The text below deals with one TCR beta chain. The specificity of this receptor is unknown. No base quality values were provided; no much bigger clone lies one nucleotide off. Read against the paper, the sample's time point label means: week 35, safety follow-up. Every vaccine dose consisted of 300 ug of a 20-mer mutant IDH1 peptide in Montanide, administered subcutaneously together with topical imiquimod. Across visits V03 through V10, patients got a total of eight vaccinations, given in weeks 1, 3, 5, 7, 11, 15, 19 and 23. Donors had newly diagnosed WHO grade 3 or 4 IDH1-mutant astrocytomas with loss of nuclear ATRX. The samples were drawn from NOA16, a multicentre, single-arm, open-label phase I trial in Germany that tested a mutant IDH1 peptide vaccine in humans for the first time. Genomic DNA for TCRB sequencing was extracted from EDTA blood using the DNeasy Blood and Tissue Kit. This record comes from a study of a mutant IDH1 vaccine in newly diagnosed glioma (dated by TCRdb to the early 2020s). For the study in its entirety: In the chemotherapy-containing groups, vaccination started alongside temozolomide cycles, whereas in patients who had radiotherapy alone it started 4-6 weeks after radiotherapy. Prior to enrollment, standard therapy consisting of radiotherapy alone, temozolomide alone, or radiochemotherapy with temozolomide had been administered to patients, with the combination being received by most patients. Of the roughly 34 treated patients, roughly 62% were male and about 40% were female, and the mean age was approximately 37 years. Longitudinal TCRB deep sequencing was done for 20 to 25 treated patients, wherever samples were available for exploratory analyses. The week-35 safety follow-up took place at visit V12, and the week-47 end of study took place at visit V13. Peripheral blood samples were drawn at six visits, namely V03 (baseline), V05, V07, V10, V12 and V13.

The CDR3 contains 13 residues, cysteine and phenylalanine counted. The CDR3 DNA has 39 bases and is translated from base 1. The germline ends are 10 bases apart after V is trimmed by 6 bases and J by 2 bases. The germline V gene (reference sequence) gives CDR1 as SEHNR and CDR2 as FQNEAQ. The paper as a whole reports these results and caveats: According to the authors, sample limitations meant that analyses of patient blood samples could not be reproduced. Vaccine-induced immune responses across multiple MHC alleles were detected in 93.3% of patients. No apparent relationship was observed between pseudoprogression and alterations in the top peripheral T cell clonotypes detected by TCRB sequencing. Selection of PBMC samples for TCRB deep sequencing was based on availability.

The protocol used for the library was the immunoSEQ multiplex PCR assay. Rearranged TCR beta chain sequences were amplified with the hsTCRB Kit following the manufacturer's protocol. An Illumina MiSeq was used to sequence the TCRB libraries. Processing in the source paper ran as follows. The kit vendor's proprietary platform handled demultiplexing, trimming and gene mapping. As stored in TCRdb, this immuneACCESS dataset retains in-frame rearrangements with V and J assigned. A fraction of the clones does not appear; measured against another copy, unresolved V genes explain less than half of the discrepancy, and the remainder lacks a known reason. V, J and clone size reflect that table, while D and trimming were determined from the DNA. A total of about 26,000 clones appear in this sample, around four fifths of them only once. The ten largest clones represent 30% to 35% of the sample.

This sample comprised PBMCs, obtained from a glioma patient whose treatment included an IDH1 peptide vaccine. The chain was built from TRBV7-9 and TRBJ1-2; the D region possibly corresponds to TRBD1 (6 bases align). The sequence was collected from a man under 40 with glioma. The DNA sequence follows: TGTGCCAGCAGTAGGGACACGAACTATGGCTACACCTTC. It is translated as CASSRDTNYGYTF.